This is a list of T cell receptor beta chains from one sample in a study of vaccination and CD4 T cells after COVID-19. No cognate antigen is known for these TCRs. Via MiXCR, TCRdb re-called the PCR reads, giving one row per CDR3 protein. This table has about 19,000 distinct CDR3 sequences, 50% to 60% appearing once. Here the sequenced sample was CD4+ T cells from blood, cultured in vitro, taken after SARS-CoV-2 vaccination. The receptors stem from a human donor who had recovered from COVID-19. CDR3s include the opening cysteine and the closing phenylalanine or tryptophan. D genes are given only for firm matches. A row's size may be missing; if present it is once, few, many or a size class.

CDR3 protein: CASSIVGQGMGETQYF; CDR3 DNA: TGTGCCAGTAGTATCGTTGGACAGGGCATGGGGGAGACCCAGTACTTC; V gene: TRBV19; J gene: TRBJ2-5; D gene: TRBD1; clone size: few
CDR3 protein: CASSIRQTEFNTEAFF; CDR3 DNA: TGTGCCAGTAGTATTCGACAGACAGAATTCAACACTGAAGCTTTCTTT; V gene: TRBV19; J gene: TRBJ1-1; D gene: .; clone size: .
CDR3 protein: CSATPLQVQGPQHF; CDR3 DNA: TGCAGTGCTACCCCTCTACAGGTCCAAGGGCCCCAGCATTTT; V gene: TRBV20-1; J gene: TRBJ1-5; D gene: .; clone size: .
CDR3 protein: CATSSPQGPGALNQPQHF; CDR3 DNA: TGTGCCACCAGCAGTCCACAGGGGCCGGGGGCCTTAAATCAGCCCCAGCATTTT; V gene: TRBV15; J gene: TRBJ1-5; D gene: TRBD1; clone size: few
CDR3 protein: CASSFEPPGNTIYF; CDR3 DNA: TGTGCCAGCAGTTTCGAACCCCCCGGCAACACCATATATTTT; V gene: TRBV28; J gene: TRBJ1-3; D gene: .; clone size: .
CDR3 protein: CASSTGIGETQYF; CDR3 DNA: TGTGCCAGTAGTACAGGGATTGGGGAGACCCAGTACTTC; V gene: TRBV19; J gene: TRBJ2-5; D gene: .; clone size: .
CDR3 protein: CASSLRTSGSLQETQYF; CDR3 DNA: TGTGCCAGCAGCCTCCGAACTAGCGGGAGTCTCCAAGAGACCCAGTACTTC; V gene: TRBV5-4; J gene: TRBJ2-5; D gene: TRBD2; clone size: .
CDR3 protein: CASSRIRPNSNQPQHF; CDR3 DNA: TGTGCCAGCAGCCGGATTAGGCCCAATAGCAATCAGCCCCAGCATTTT; V gene: TRBV6-2/TRBV6-3; J gene: TRBJ1-5; D gene: .; clone size: .
CDR3 protein: CASSFSPNTGELFF; CDR3 DNA: TGTGCCAGCAGCTTCTCGCCTAACACCGGGGAGCTGTTTTTT; V gene: TRBV7-7; J gene: TRBJ2-2; D gene: .; clone size: .
CDR3 protein: CATSWDRGPYEQYF; CDR3 DNA: TGTGCCACCAGCTGGGACAGGGGGCCCTACGAGCAGTACTTC; V gene: TRBV15; J gene: TRBJ2-7; D gene: TRBD1; clone size: .
CDR3 protein: CASSEWRNNQPQHF; CDR3 DNA: TGTGCCAGCAGTGAGTGGCGGAACAATCAGCCCCAGCATTTT; V gene: TRBV2; J gene: TRBJ1-5; D gene: .; clone size: .
CDR3 protein: CASSRLSGKTNQPQHF; CDR3 DNA: TGCGCCAGCAGCCGCCTCTCAGGGAAAACCAATCAGCCCCAGCATTTT; V gene: TRBV23-1; J gene: TRBJ1-5; D gene: .; clone size: .
CDR3 protein: CASTNSGGGQPQHF; CDR3 DNA: TGTGCCAGTACCAATTCCGGGGGAGGACAGCCCCAGCATTTT; V gene: TRBV19; J gene: TRBJ1-5; D gene: .; clone size: .
CDR3 protein: CASRRDAYAEQYF; CDR3 DNA: TGTGCCAGCAGACGGGACGCCTACGCCGAGCAGTACTTC; V gene: TRBV6-2/TRBV6-3; J gene: TRBJ2-7; D gene: .; clone size: .
CDR3 protein: CASRRDVTTGNQPQHF; CDR3 DNA: TGTGCCAGCAGACGGGACGTCACGACGGGCAATCAGCCCCAGCATTTT; V gene: TRBV6-1; J gene: TRBJ1-5; D gene: .; clone size: .
CDR3 protein: CSAREGGLVTQYF; CDR3 DNA: TGCAGTGCTAGAGAGGGGGGGCTGGTGACCCAGTACTTC; V gene: TRBV20-1; J gene: TRBJ2-5; D gene: .; clone size: few
CDR3 protein: CSALGEPGGYTF; CDR3 DNA: TGCAGTGCTCTTGGGGAGCCCGGGGGCTACACCTTC; V gene: TRBV20-1; J gene: TRBJ1-2; D gene: .; clone size: .
CDR3 protein: CASSPDRDRANYGYTF; CDR3 DNA: TGTGCCAGCAGCCCTGACCGGGACAGAGCTAACTATGGCTACACCTTC; V gene: TRBV7-9; J gene: TRBJ1-2; D gene: TRBD1; clone size: .
CDR3 protein: CSARLIPGTGDYGYTF; CDR3 DNA: TGCAGTGCGAGATTGATCCCCGGGACAGGGGACTATGGCTACACCTTC; V gene: TRBV20-1; J gene: TRBJ1-2; D gene: TRBD1; clone size: few
CDR3 protein: CASSSQPGSSGAGTQYF; CDR3 DNA: TGTGCCAGCAGCTCGCAGCCCGGGTCTAGCGGGGCCGGGACCCAGTACTTC; V gene: TRBV7-3; J gene: TRBJ2-5; D gene: TRBD2; clone size: .
CDR3 protein: CASTLGQDHQPQHF; CDR3 DNA: TGTGCCAGCACGCTGGGACAGGACCATCAGCCCCAGCATTTT; V gene: TRBV28; J gene: TRBJ1-5; D gene: TRBD1; clone size: .
CDR3 protein: CASIGYRKNTEAFF; CDR3 DNA: TGTGCCAGCATCGGATACAGAAAGAACACTGAAGCTTTCTTT; V gene: TRBV27; J gene: TRBJ1-1; D gene: .; clone size: few
CDR3 protein: CASSLGGSGGQETQYF; CDR3 DNA: TGCGCCAGCAGCTTGGGTGGTAGCGGGGGCCAAGAGACCCAGTACTTC; V gene: TRBV5-1; J gene: TRBJ2-5; D gene: TRBD2; clone size: .
CDR3 protein: CATSDQRETQYF; CDR3 DNA: TGTGCCACCAGTGATCAGAGAGAGACCCAGTACTTC; V gene: TRBV24-1; J gene: TRBJ2-5; D gene: .; clone size: .
CDR3 protein: CATSRSGTGEEGYGYTF; CDR3 DNA: TGTGCCACCAGCAGGTCCGGGACAGGGGAAGAGGGCTATGGCTACACCTTC; V gene: TRBV15; J gene: TRBJ1-2; D gene: TRBD1; clone size: .
CDR3 protein: CATSRDLGETQYF; CDR3 DNA: TGTGCCACCAGCAGAGATTTAGGAGAGACCCAGTACTTC; V gene: TRBV15; J gene: TRBJ2-5; D gene: .; clone size: .
CDR3 protein: CASGQPQHF; CDR3 DNA: TGTGCCAGTGGTCAGCCCCAGCATTTT; V gene: TRBV19; J gene: TRBJ1-5; D gene: .; clone size: once
CDR3 protein: CATSRLSEQYF; CDR3 DNA: TGTGCCACCAGCAGACTTAGCGAGCAGTACTTC; V gene: TRBV15; J gene: TRBJ2-7; D gene: .; clone size: few
CDR3 protein: CASSLAGQTSYEQYF; CDR3 DNA: TGTGCCAGCAGCTTAGCCGGGCAAACCTCCTACGAGCAGTACTTC; V gene: TRBV7-2; J gene: TRBJ2-7; D gene: .; clone size: few
CDR3 protein: CASRGQVFYNEQFF; CDR3 DNA: TGTGCCAGCAGGGGACAGGTTTTCTACAATGAGCAGTTCTTC; V gene: TRBV6-1; J gene: TRBJ2-1; D gene: TRBD1; clone size: few
CDR3 protein: CASSEGTDPLETQYF; CDR3 DNA: TGTGCCAGCAGTGAAGGCACCGACCCCCTTGAGACCCAGTACTTC; V gene: TRBV2; J gene: TRBJ2-5; D gene: .; clone size: few
CDR3 protein: CATSVQRQGHGYTF; CDR3 DNA: TGTGCCACCAGTGTACAGAGACAGGGTCATGGCTACACCTTC; V gene: TRBV15; J gene: TRBJ1-2; D gene: TRBD1; clone size: .
CDR3 protein: CSARVGARDHGYTF; CDR3 DNA: TGCAGTGCTAGAGTTGGGGCGAGGGACCATGGCTACACCTTC; V gene: TRBV20-1; J gene: TRBJ1-2; D gene: .; clone size: .
CDR3 protein: CSASGRAYNEQFF; CDR3 DNA: TGCAGTGCTAGCGGGAGGGCCTACAATGAGCAGTTCTTC; V gene: TRBV20-1; J gene: TRBJ2-1; D gene: TRBD2; clone size: once
CDR3 protein: CASSRQGSGGYTF; CDR3 DNA: TGTGCCAGCAGTAGACAGGGTAGTGGTGGCTACACCTTC; V gene: TRBV6-1; J gene: TRBJ1-2; D gene: TRBD1; clone size: .
CDR3 protein: CASSPATGGPHEQYF; CDR3 DNA: TGCGCCAGCAGCCCGGCGACAGGGGGTCCCCACGAGCAGTACTTC; V gene: TRBV5-1; J gene: TRBJ2-7; D gene: TRBD1; clone size: .
CDR3 protein: CASSAASPLHF; CDR3 DNA: TGTGCCAGCAGCGCCGCTAGCCCCCTCCACTTT; V gene: TRBV6-2/TRBV6-3; J gene: TRBJ1-6; D gene: .; clone size: .
CDR3 protein: CASNSRRESNTEAFF; CDR3 DNA: TGTGCCAGCAACTCGAGACGGGAGTCGAACACTGAAGCTTTCTTT; V gene: TRBV7-8; J gene: TRBJ1-1; D gene: .; clone size: .
CDR3 protein: CASSTTLKNTEAFF; CDR3 DNA: TGTGCCAGCAGTACCACATTGAAGAACACTGAAGCTTTCTTT; V gene: TRBV6-1; J gene: TRBJ1-1; D gene: .; clone size: .
CDR3 protein: CASSIEDQPQHF; CDR3 DNA: TGTGCCAGTAGTATTGAGGATCAGCCCCAGCATTTT; V gene: TRBV19; J gene: TRBJ1-5; D gene: .; clone size: .
CDR3 protein: CASSTIRDGLSNQPQHF; CDR3 DNA: TGTGCCAGCAGTACTATCCGGGACGGCCTTAGCAATCAGCCCCAGCATTTT; V gene: TRBV12-3/TRBV12-4; J gene: TRBJ1-5; D gene: .; clone size: .
CDR3 protein: CASSLSGLGMHEQYF; CDR3 DNA: TGTGCCAGCAGTTTATCGGGACTAGGAATGCACGAGCAGTACTTC; V gene: TRBV28; J gene: TRBJ2-7; D gene: TRBD2; clone size: .
CDR3 protein: CSARDRLASSTDTQYF; CDR3 DNA: TGCAGTGCTAGAGACCGACTAGCGAGTAGCACAGATACGCAGTATTTT; V gene: TRBV20-1; J gene: TRBJ2-3; D gene: TRBD2; clone size: .
CDR3 protein: CASSQDLSGGAYEQFF; CDR3 DNA: TGCGCCAGCAGCCAAGATCTGAGCGGGGGGGCCTATGAGCAGTTCTTC; V gene: TRBV4-3; J gene: TRBJ2-1; D gene: TRBD2; clone size: .
CDR3 protein: CASSLQETQYF; CDR3 DNA: TGTGCCAGTAGCTTACAAGAGACCCAGTACTTC; V gene: TRBV19; J gene: TRBJ2-5; D gene: .; clone size: .
CDR3 protein: CASSYVPGLAGGIVDEQFF; CDR3 DNA: TGTGCCAGCAGTTACGTTCCGGGACTAGCGGGAGGAATTGTCGATGAGCAGTTCTTC; V gene: TRBV6-2/TRBV6-3; J gene: TRBJ2-1; D gene: TRBD2; clone size: once
CDR3 protein: CASSPYAGNYGYTF; CDR3 DNA: TGTGCCAGCAGTCCCTACGCAGGGAACTATGGCTACACCTTC; V gene: TRBV12-3/TRBV12-4; J gene: TRBJ1-2; D gene: .; clone size: .
CDR3 protein: CASGQGSGGYTF; CDR3 DNA: TGTGCCAGCGGACAGGGGTCGGGCGGCTACACCTTC; V gene: TRBV2; J gene: TRBJ1-2; D gene: TRBD1; clone size: .
CDR3 protein: CASSLGGNKGEQYF; CDR3 DNA: TGTGCCAGCAGCTTAGGGGGGAATAAGGGCGAGCAGTACTTC; V gene: TRBV11-3; J gene: TRBJ2-7; D gene: .; clone size: .
CDR3 protein: CASRARTGDNQPQHF; CDR3 DNA: TGTGCCAGCAGAGCCCGGACGGGAGACAATCAGCCCCAGCATTTT; V gene: TRBV2; J gene: TRBJ1-5; D gene: .; clone size: few
CDR3 protein: CASSYMDEAFF; CDR3 DNA: TGTGCCAGCAGTTACATGGATGAAGCTTTCTTT; V gene: TRBV10-3; J gene: TRBJ1-1; D gene: .; clone size: .
CDR3 protein: CASSPRSGLGNSPLHF; CDR3 DNA: TGTGCCAGCAGCCCCAGATCGGGTCTCGGTAATTCACCCCTCCACTTT; V gene: TRBV9; J gene: TRBJ1-6; D gene: .; clone size: .
CDR3 protein: CASSRQRLGQASSYEQYF; CDR3 DNA: TGTGCCAGCAGTCGCCAGCGCTTGGGGCAGGCGAGCTCCTACGAGCAGTACTTC; V gene: TRBV6-2/TRBV6-3; J gene: TRBJ2-7; D gene: .; clone size: .
CDR3 protein: CSARTVQGAEGF; CDR3 DNA: TGCAGTGCTAGGACGGTACAGGGGGCCGAAGGATTT; V gene: TRBV20-1; J gene: TRBJ1-6; D gene: TRBD1; clone size: .
CDR3 protein: CSAPPELAGVKDTQYF; CDR3 DNA: TGCAGTGCCCCCCCCGAACTAGCGGGAGTCAAAGATACGCAGTATTTT; V gene: TRBV20-1; J gene: TRBJ2-3; D gene: TRBD2; clone size: .
CDR3 protein: CASSLGPGPLWKLFF; CDR3 DNA: TGTGCCAGCAGCTTAGGGCCCGGGCCCCTTTGGAAACTGTTTTTT; V gene: TRBV7-2; J gene: TRBJ1-4; D gene: .; clone size: .
CDR3 protein: CASSLTQGGGNYGYTF; CDR3 DNA: TGTGCCAGCAGCTTAACCCAGGGAGGGGGTAACTATGGCTACACCTTC; V gene: TRBV11-2; J gene: TRBJ1-2; D gene: .; clone size: few